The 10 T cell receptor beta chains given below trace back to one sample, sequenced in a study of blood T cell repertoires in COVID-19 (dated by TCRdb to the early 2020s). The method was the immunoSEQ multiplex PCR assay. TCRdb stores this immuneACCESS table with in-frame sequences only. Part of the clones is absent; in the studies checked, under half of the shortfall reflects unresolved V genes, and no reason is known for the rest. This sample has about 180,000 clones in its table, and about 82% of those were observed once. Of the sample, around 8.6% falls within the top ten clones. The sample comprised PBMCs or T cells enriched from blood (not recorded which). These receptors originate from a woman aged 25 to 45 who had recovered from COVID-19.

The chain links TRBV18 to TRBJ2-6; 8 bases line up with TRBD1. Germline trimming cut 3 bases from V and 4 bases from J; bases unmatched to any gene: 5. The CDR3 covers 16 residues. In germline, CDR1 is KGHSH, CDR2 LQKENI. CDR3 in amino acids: CASSPRTGTGANVLTF. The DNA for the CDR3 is TGTGCCAGCTCACCTCGGACAGGGACAGGGGCCAACGTCCTGACTTTC.

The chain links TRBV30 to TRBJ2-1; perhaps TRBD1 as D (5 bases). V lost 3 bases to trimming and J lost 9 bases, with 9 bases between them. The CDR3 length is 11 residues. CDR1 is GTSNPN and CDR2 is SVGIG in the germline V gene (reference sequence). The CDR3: CAWSQGSEQFF. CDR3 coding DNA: TGTGCCTGGAGCCAGGGAAGTGAGCAGTTCTTC.

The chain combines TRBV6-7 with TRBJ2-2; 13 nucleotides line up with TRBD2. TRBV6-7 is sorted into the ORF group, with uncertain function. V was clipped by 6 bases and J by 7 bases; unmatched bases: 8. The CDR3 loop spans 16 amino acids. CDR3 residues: CASRGLAGALFGELFF. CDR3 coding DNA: TGTGCCAGCAGAGGACTAGCGGGAGCATTGTTCGGGGAGCTGTTTTTT.

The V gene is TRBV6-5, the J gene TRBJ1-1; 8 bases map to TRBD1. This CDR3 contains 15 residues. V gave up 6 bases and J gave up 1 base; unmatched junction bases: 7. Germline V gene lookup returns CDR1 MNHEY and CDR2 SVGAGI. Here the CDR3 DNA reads TGTGCCAGCAGGGCCCCGACAGGGGAGAACACTGAAGCTTTCTTT. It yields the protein CASRAPTGENTEAFF.

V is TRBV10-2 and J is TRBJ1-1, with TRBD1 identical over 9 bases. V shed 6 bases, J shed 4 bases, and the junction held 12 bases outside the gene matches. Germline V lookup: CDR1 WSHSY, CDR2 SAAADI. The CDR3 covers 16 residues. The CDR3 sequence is CASSTRDRVGGTEAFF. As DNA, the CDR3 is TGCGCCAGCAGCACCCGGGACAGGGTTGGGGGCACTGAAGCTTTCTTT.

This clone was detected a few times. CDR3 sequence reads: CATLLDRGGTDTQYF. The CDR3 DNA follows: TGTGCCACCTTGCTCGACAGGGGTGGCACAGATACGCAGTATTTT. This rearrangement joins TRBV10-3 to TRBJ2-3, with 8 bases aligning to TRBD1. This CDR3 contains 15 residues. Germline CDR1 reads ENHRY; CDR2 reads SYGVKD. After removal of 10 bases from V and 1 base from J, the junction contained 10 bases not matched to a gene.

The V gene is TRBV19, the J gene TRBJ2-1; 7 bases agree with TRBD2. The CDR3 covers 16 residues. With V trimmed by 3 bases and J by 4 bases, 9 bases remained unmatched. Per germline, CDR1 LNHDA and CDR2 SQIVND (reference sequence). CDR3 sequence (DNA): TGTGCCAGTAGTATTCGTGCGGGAGAGGATTACAATGAGCAGTTCTTC. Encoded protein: CASSIRAGEDYNEQFF.

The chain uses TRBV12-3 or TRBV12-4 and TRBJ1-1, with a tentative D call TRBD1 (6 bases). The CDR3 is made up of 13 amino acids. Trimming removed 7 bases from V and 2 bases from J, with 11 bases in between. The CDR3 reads CASTQGVNTEAFF. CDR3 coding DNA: TGTGCCAGCACACAGGGCGTCAACACTGAAGCTTTCTTT.

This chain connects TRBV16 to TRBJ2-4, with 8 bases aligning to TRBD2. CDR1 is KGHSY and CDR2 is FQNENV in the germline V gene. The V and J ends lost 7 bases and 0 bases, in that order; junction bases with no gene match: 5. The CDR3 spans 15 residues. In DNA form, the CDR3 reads TGTGCCAGCATCGGGGGGGCAGGAGCCAAAAACATTCAGTACTTC. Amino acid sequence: CASIGGAGAKNIQYF.

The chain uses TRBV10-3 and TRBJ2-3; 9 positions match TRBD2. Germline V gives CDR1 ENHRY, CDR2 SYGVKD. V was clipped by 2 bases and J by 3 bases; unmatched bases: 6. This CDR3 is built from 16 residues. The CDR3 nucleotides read TGTGCCATCAGTGAGGGAGTAGCGGGAGTTACAGATACGCAGTATTTT. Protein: CAISEGVAGVTDTQYF.